This T cell receptor (beta chain) was found in a study of graft-versus-host responses after intestinal transplantation. About the research overall: After anti-thymocyte globulin induction, recipients took tacrolimus and steroids for 2 to 3 years.

Here immunoSEQ multiplex PCR was the method, and the copy in TCRdb shows in-frame clones only, minus some. The sample lists approximately 37,000 clones; about nine tenths were seen once. The graft tissue was processed, and this released both intraepithelial and lamina propria lymphocytes. V was pared by 7 bases and J by 0 bases, with 13 bases between. From germline, CDR1 is MDHEN and CDR2 SYDVKM. The CDR3 loop spans 14 amino acids. The source is a human patient who received an intestinal transplant, so some T cells may come from the graft donor. Material: ileum tissue, obtained around 190 days after intestinal transplant. The rearrangement links TRBV28 to TRBJ2-7; D is unclear. CDR3 residues: CASIPGRSSYEQYF. The CDR3 nucleotides read TGTGCCAGCATCCCCGGACGGAGCTCCTACGAGCAGTACTTC.